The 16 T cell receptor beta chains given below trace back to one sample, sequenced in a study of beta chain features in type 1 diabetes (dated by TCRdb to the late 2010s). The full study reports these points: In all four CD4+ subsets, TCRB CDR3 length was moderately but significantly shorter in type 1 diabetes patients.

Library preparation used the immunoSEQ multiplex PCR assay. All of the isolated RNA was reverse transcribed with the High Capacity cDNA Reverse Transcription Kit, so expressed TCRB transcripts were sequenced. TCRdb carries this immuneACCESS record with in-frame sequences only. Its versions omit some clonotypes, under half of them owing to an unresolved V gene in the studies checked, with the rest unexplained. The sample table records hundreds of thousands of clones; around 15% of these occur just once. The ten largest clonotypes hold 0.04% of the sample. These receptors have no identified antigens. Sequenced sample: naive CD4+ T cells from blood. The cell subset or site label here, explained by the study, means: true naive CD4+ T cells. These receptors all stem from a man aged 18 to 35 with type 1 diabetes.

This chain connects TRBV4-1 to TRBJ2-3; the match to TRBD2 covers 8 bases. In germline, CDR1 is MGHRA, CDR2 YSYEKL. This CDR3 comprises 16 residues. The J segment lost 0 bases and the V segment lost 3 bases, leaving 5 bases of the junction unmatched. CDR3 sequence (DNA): TGCGCCAGCAGCCATGGGACTAGGACTAGCACAGATACGCAGTATTTT. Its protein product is CASSHGTRTSTDTQYF.

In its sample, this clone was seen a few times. CDR3 bases: TGTGCCAGCAGCTTGTCCGGTAGGTGGGACAGGGCCCAGGAGAATGAGCAGTTCTTC. Protein sequence: CASSLSGRWDRAQENEQFF. The chain uses TRBV11-2 and TRBJ2-1; 9 bases agree with TRBD1. Germline trimming cut 3 bases from V and 7 bases from J; bases unmatched to any gene: 19. Germline V gene sequence: CDR1 SGHAT, CDR2 FQNNGV. CDR3 length: 19 residues.

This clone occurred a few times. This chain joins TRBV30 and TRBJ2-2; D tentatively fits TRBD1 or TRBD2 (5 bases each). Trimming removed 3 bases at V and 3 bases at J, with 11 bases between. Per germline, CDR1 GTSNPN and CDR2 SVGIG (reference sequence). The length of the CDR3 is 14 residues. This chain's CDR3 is CAWRWGTYTGELFF. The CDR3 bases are TGTGCCTGGAGATGGGGGACCTACACCGGGGAGCTGTTTTTT. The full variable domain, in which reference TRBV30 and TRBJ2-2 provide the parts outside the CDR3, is SQTIHQWPATLVQPVGSPLSLECTVEGTSNPNLYWYRQAAGRGLQLLFYSVGIGQISSEVPQNLSASRPQDRQFILSSKKLLLSDSGFYLCAWRWGTYTGELFFGEGSRLTVL.

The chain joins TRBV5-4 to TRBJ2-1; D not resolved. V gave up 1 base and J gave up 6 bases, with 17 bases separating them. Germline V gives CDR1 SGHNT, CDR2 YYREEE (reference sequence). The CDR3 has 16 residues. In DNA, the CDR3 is TGTGCCAGCAGCTTGAAGCGCGACTCCTTCCTCAATGAGCAGTTCTTC. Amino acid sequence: CASSLKRDSFLNEQFF.

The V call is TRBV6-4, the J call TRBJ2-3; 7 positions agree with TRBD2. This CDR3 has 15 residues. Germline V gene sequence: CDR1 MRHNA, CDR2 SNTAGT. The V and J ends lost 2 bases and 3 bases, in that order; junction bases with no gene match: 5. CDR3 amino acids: CASSDTGRLTDTQYF. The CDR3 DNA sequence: TGTGCCAGCAGTGACACCGGGAGGTTGACAGATACGCAGTATTTT.

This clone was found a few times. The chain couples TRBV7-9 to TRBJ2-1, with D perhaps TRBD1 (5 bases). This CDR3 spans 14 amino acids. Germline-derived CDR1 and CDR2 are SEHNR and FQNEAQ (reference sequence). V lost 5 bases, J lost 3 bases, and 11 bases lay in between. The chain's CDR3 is CASSPSGHYNEQFF. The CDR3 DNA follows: TGTGCCAGCAGCCCTTCAGGGCACTACAATGAGCAGTTCTTC.

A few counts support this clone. CDR3 DNA: TGCAGCGGCGGGGCAATATACAATGAGCAGTTCTTC. Its translation: CSGGAIYNEQFF. This chain links TRBV29-1 with TRBJ2-1, with a tentative D call TRBD2 (6 bases). The CDR3 contains 12 residues. The germline V gene has CDR1 SQVTM and CDR2 ANQGSEA. The V end lost 7 bases, the J end lost 4 bases, and 11 bases lay between the germline ends.

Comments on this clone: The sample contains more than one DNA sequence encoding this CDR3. The chain's CDR3 is CASRQGDTGELFF. As DNA, the CDR3 is TGTGCCAGCAGGCAGGGAGACACCGGGGAGCTGTTTTTT. The chain carries TRBV2 and TRBJ2-2; D might be TRBD1 or TRBD2, each matching 5 bases. This CDR3 region has 13 residues. The germline V gene encodes CDR1 SNHLY and CDR2 FYNNEI. Trimming shortened V by 6 bases and J by 3 bases, and 8 bases separated the two germline ends.

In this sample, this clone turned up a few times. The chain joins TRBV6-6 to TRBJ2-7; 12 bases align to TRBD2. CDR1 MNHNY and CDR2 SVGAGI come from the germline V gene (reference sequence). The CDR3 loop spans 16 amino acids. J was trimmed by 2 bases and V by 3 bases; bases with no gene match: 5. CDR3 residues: CASSYSTSGGAYEQYF. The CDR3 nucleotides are TGTGCCAGCAGTTATTCGACTAGCGGGGGAGCCTACGAGCAGTACTTC.

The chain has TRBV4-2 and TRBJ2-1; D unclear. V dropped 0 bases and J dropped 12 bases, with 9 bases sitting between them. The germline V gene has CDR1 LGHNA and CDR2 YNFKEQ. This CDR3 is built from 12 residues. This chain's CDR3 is CASSQDRNRQFF. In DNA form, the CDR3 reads TGTGCCAGCAGCCAAGATAGGAATAGGCAGTTCTTC.

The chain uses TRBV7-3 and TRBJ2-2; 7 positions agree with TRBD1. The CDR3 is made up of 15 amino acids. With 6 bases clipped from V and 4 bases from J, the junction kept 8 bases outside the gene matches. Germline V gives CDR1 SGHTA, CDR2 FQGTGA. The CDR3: CASSLRTGGTGELFF. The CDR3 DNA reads TGTGCCAGCAGTTTACGGACAGGAGGCACCGGGGAGCTGTTTTTT.

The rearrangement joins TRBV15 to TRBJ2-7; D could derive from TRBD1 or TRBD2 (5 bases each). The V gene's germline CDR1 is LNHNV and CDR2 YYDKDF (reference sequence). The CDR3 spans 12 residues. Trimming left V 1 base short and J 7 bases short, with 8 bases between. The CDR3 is CATSRVGVEQYF. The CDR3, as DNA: TGTGCCACCAGCAGAGTGGGGGTGGAGCAGTACTTC.

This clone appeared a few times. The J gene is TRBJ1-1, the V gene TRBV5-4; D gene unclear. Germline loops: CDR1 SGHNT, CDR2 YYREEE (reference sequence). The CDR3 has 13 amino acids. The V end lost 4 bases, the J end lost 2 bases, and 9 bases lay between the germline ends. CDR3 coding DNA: TGTGCCAGCAGCGTTGGGTCAAACACTGAAGCTTTCTTT. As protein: CASSVGSNTEAFF.

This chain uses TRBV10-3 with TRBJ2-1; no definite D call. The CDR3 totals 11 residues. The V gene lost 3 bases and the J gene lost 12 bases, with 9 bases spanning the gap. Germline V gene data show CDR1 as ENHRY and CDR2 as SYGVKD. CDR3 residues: CAISEEFRQFF. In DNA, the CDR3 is TGTGCCATCAGTGAAGAGTTTCGGCAGTTCTTC.

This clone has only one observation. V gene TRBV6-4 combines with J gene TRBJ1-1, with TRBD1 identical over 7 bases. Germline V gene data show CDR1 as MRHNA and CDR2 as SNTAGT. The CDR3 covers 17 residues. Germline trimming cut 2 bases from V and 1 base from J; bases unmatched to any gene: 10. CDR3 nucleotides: TGTGCCAGCAGTGACCATATAGGGGGACAGCAGAACACTGAAGCTTTCTTT. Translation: CASSDHIGGQQNTEAFF.

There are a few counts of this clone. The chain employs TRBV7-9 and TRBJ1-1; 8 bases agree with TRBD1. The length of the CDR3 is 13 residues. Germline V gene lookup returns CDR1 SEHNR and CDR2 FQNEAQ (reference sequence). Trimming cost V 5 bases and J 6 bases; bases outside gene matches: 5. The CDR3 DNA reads TGTGCCAGCAGCCCTGGGGACAGGTCTGAAGCTTTCTTT. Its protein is CASSPGDRSEAFF.